The sequence of this T cell receptor (beta chain) was determined in a study of blood T cell repertoires in COVID-19. Produced via immunoSEQ multiplex PCR; TCRdb's table is partial and in-frame only. The table lists over 120,000 clones, around 81% of them singletons, with roughly 8% in the top ten. Germline-derived CDR1 and CDR2 are DFQATT and SNEGSKA (reference sequence). CDR3 length equals 11 residues. V lost 6 bases, J lost 4 bases, and 9 bases lay in between. The clonotype comes from a human donor in a cohort sampled during active COVID-19. Sequences were obtained from peripheral blood. The chain combines TRBV20-1 with TRBJ1-1; D might be TRBD1 (6 bases). The CDR3 spells CSAGGITEAFF. In DNA, the CDR3 is TGCAGTGCAGGGGGTATCACTGAAGCTTTCTTT.